This T cell receptor beta chain was identified during a study of OX40 agonist ivuxolimab in advanced cancers. About the study: Antecedent anti-PD-1, anti-PD-L1 or anti-CTLA-4 therapy was permissible, with roughly 40% having received some.

Worth noting for this clone: Antigen: not known.

Sequenced by immunoSEQ multiplex PCR; TCRdb stores in-frame clones only, minus some. The sample shows about 79,000 clones, more than 80% of them seen only once. The study, taken as a whole, reports: The mean number of expanded clones was higher in CD8+ T cells than in CD4+.

J was trimmed by 1 base and V by 5 bases; bases with no gene match: 5. Germline loops: CDR1 SGHNT, CDR2 YENEEA. The length of the CDR3 is 16 residues. Here the sequenced sample was CD4+ or CD8+ T cells sorted from blood, taken in a trial of the OX40 agonist ivuxolimab. The gene calls are TRBV11-3 and TRBJ2-4; 10 bases map to TRBD1. The receptor comes from an adult with an advanced solid tumor such as melanoma, head and neck, liver or kidney cancer. In nucleotides, the CDR3 is TGTGCCAGCAGCCCAGGGACAGGGGAGGCCAAAAACATTCAGTACTTC. Protein sequence: CASSPGTGEAKNIQYF.